Below are 29 T cell receptor beta chains sequenced from a single sample in a study of cytomegalovirus exposure and HLA in healthy donors. Primers included in the PCR were 60 Vbeta and 13 Jbeta primers. Data came from immunoSEQ multiplex PCR; TCRdb stores just in-frame clones and leaves some out. The table lists under 300,000 clones, about 66% of them singletons. Sequenced: PBMCs. These receptors were obtained from a female donor in good health and CMV-seronegative.

The rearrangement joins TRBV27 to TRBJ2-5, with 7 bases aligning to TRBD1. CDR1 is MNHEY, CDR2 SMNVEV, per germline (reference sequence). CDR3 size: 15 residues. The V and J ends lost 4 bases and 4 bases, in that order; junction bases with no gene match: 9. CDR3 loop: CASSSPETGRETQYF. CDR3 coding DNA: TGTGCCAGCAGTTCACCCGAGACAGGGAGAGAGACCCAGTACTTC.

The genes are TRBV7-3 and TRBJ2-7; 10 bases agree with TRBD1. The CDR3 sequence is 14 residues long. Germline V gives CDR1 SGHTA, CDR2 FQGTGA. V shed 2 bases and J 6 bases; nucleotides not matched to a gene: 4. DNA for the CDR3: TGTGCCAGCAGCTTAGGGACAGGGGTTGGCGAGCAGTACTTC. This translates into CASSLGTGVGEQYF.

The V and J genes are TRBV2 and TRBJ2-1; D call uncertain. The V and J ends lost 2 bases and 7 bases respectively, with 9 bases between them. The CDR3 runs to 13 residues. Germline V lookup: CDR1 SNHLY, CDR2 FYNNEI. The DNA for the CDR3 is TGTGCCAGCAGTGAAACTCCCCTGAATGAGCAGTTCTTC. Its translation: CASSETPLNEQFF.

This clone has a handful of counts. V usage is TRBV5-6 and J usage is TRBJ1-2; the match to TRBD1 covers 9 bases. With 0 bases clipped from V and 8 bases from J, the junction kept 11 bases outside the gene matches. Germline V CDR1 and CDR2: SGHDT, YYEEEE. The CDR3 is 16 amino acids. Written as DNA, the CDR3 is TGTGCCAGCAGCTTGGTCTACACAGGGGGCGCGTCCGGCTACACCTTC. Translating it yields CASSLVYTGGASGYTF.

The chain carries TRBV2 and TRBJ2-1; possibly TRBD2 for D (6 bases). Germline assignment: CDR1 SNHLY and CDR2 FYNNEI. The CDR3 length is 14 residues. The germline V and J ends were trimmed by 8 bases and 2 bases, with 13 bases remaining between them. The CDR3 protein is CASDGGGPYNEQFF. The CDR3 region has the DNA TGTGCCAGCGACGGGGGAGGACCCTACAATGAGCAGTTCTTC.

In nucleotides, the CDR3 is TGTGCCAGTAGTATTTTTCCCTCTCTATTCGGGACCAAAAACATTCAGTACTTC. Translated: CASSIFPSLFGTKNIQYF. The gene calls are TRBV19 and TRBJ2-4; TRBD2 might be the D (5 bases). The CDR3 is made up of 18 amino acids. The V end lost 3 bases, the J end lost 2 bases, and 20 bases lay between the germline ends. Germline V lookup: CDR1 LNHDA, CDR2 SQIVND (reference sequence).

On this clone: The same CDR3 is also encoded by other DNA sequences in this sample. The rearrangement uses TRBV19 and TRBJ1-1, with D tentatively TRBD1 (5 bases). The CDR3 is made up of 13 amino acids. The germline gives CDR1 LNHDA, CDR2 SQIVND (reference sequence). V lost 5 bases and J 6 bases, leaving 13 bases between the germline ends. The CDR3 region is CASSAGDSAEAFF. CDR3 nucleotide sequence: TGTGCCAGTAGTGCGGGGGACTCTGCTGAAGCTTTCTTT.

This clone has a handful of counts. The gene calls are TRBV27 and TRBJ1-5; 9 nucleotides agree with TRBD1. V was pared by 5 bases and J by 5 bases, with 10 bases of the junction left unmatched. The CDR3 totals 16 residues. CDR1 and CDR2 from the germline V gene are MNHEY and SMNVEV (reference sequence). The CDR3: CASSQTPGQGYQPQHF. The CDR3 DNA reads TGTGCCAGCAGTCAAACTCCGGGACAGGGTTATCAGCCCCAGCATTTT.

This clone has a handful of counts. The chain recombines TRBV9 with TRBJ2-1, with 9 bases aligning to TRBD2. CDR1 and CDR2 (germline): SGDLS, YYNGEE. V was pared by 4 bases and J by 15 bases, with 8 bases of the junction left unmatched. This CDR3 is built from 12 residues. The CDR3 here is CASSPLTSGLFF. The CDR3 DNA follows: TGTGCCAGCAGCCCCTTGACTAGCGGTCTGTTCTTC.

The CDR3 loop reads CASGYSGSYEKETQYF. The CDR3 DNA is TGTGCCAGCGGCTATAGCGGGAGCTATGAAAAGGAGACCCAGTACTTC. The chain couples TRBV11-3 to TRBJ2-5; the match to TRBD2 covers 9 bases. V lost 8 bases and J lost 5; bases outside the gene matches: 15. CDR1 is SGHNT, CDR2 YENEEA, per germline. This CDR3 region has 16 residues.

V and J are TRBV2 and TRBJ1-6; TRBD1 agrees at 7 bases. This CDR3 is 13 amino acids long. J was trimmed by 9 bases and V by 8 bases; bases with no gene match: 7. Germline CDR1 is SNHLY and CDR2 is FYNNEI. In DNA form, the CDR3 reads TGTGCCAGCGGGGGACAGCGCGGTTCACCCCTCCACTTT. This gives the protein CASGGQRGSPLHF.

The chain recombines TRBV7-9 with TRBJ2-7, with TRBD2 identical over 7 bases. The trim removed 1 base at V and 0 bases at J, leaving 3 bases unmatched. The CDR3 covers 15 residues. Germline CDR1 is SEHNR and CDR2 is FQNEAQ (reference sequence). This chain's CDR3 is CASSLELAYSYEQYF. The CDR3 nucleotides are TGTGCCAGCAGCTTAGAACTAGCGTACTCCTACGAGCAGTACTTC.

The chain has TRBV6-1 and TRBJ1-2, with 7 bases aligning to TRBD1. This CDR3 has 14 residues. Unmatched junction bases numbered 7, after V lost 3 bases and J lost 6 bases. Per the germline V gene, CDR1 is MNHNS and CDR2 is SASEGT. Here the CDR3 reads CASSEGWGTDGYTF. In DNA, the CDR3 is TGTGCCAGCAGTGAGGGATGGGGGACAGATGGCTACACCTTC.

This chain connects TRBV5-6 to TRBJ2-2, with 9 nucleotides matching TRBD2. The CDR3 sequence is 16 residues long. From germline, CDR1 is SGHDT and CDR2 YYEEEE. Trimming cost V 1 base and J 4 bases; bases outside gene matches: 5. Written as DNA, the CDR3 is TGTGCCAGCAGCTTGACGCGACTAGCGGTCACCGGGGAGCTGTTTTTT. This gives the protein CASSLTRLAVTGELFF.

This clone was detected only a few times. The rearrangement links TRBV7-7 to TRBJ2-2; TRBD2 matches at 10 bases. V was clipped by 1 base and J by 4 bases; unmatched bases: 3. Germline V gene lookup returns CDR1 SSHAT and CDR2 FNYEAQ (reference sequence). CDR3 length: 16 residues. This CDR3 reads CASSLEAGGPTGELFF. In nucleotides, the CDR3 is TGTGCCAGCAGCTTAGAAGCGGGAGGGCCCACCGGGGAGCTGTTTTTT.

This rearrangement joins TRBV6-6 to TRBJ1-1; 7 bases line up with TRBD1. V trimming: 6 bases; J trimming: 0 bases; junction bases outside the gene matches: 7. The CDR3 contains 15 residues. CDR1 is MNHNY and CDR2 is SVGAGI in the germline V gene (reference sequence). The CDR3 spells CASSRSGQLNTEAFF. The CDR3, as DNA: TGTGCCAGCAGCCGATCGGGACAGTTGAACACTGAAGCTTTCTTT.

This rearrangement joins TRBV11-3 to TRBJ2-3; D unresolved. The CDR3 consists of 11 residues. CDR1 is SGHNT and CDR2 is YENEEA in the germline V gene. V was trimmed by 5 bases and J by 11 bases, leaving 11 bases between them. The chain's CDR3 is CASSDQTGQYF. The CDR3 bases are TGTGCCAGCAGCGACCAAACGGGGCAGTATTTT.

With respect to this clone: An end of the junction differs from the germline gene, which may be a read error. The V gene is TRBV7-9, the J gene TRBJ2-1, with 7 bases lining up with TRBD1. The CDR3 length is 13 residues. From germline, CDR1 is SEHNR and CDR2 FQNEAQ (reference sequence). The CDR3 spells CASSRRGPSSSIF. In DNA form, the CDR3 reads TGTGCCAGCAGTCGTAGGGGGCCATCTAGCAGTATCTTC.

The chain has TRBV11-2 and TRBJ2-7; 8 positions agree with TRBD1. Germline V lookup: CDR1 SGHAT, CDR2 FQNNGV. The CDR3 is 15 amino acids. Trimming took 5 bases from V and 3 from J; bases not matched to a gene: 9. CDR3 bases: TGTGCCAGCAGCGTATCGCCCGGACAGGGCTACGAGCAGTACTTC. It is translated as CASSVSPGQGYEQYF.

CDR3 region: CASSDPGVQYF. Here the CDR3 DNA reads TGTGCCAGCAGTGACCCAGGGGTGCAGTACTTC. This chain connects TRBV6-1 to TRBJ2-7, with D perhaps matching TRBD1 (6 bases). The CDR3 contains 11 residues. The V gene's germline CDR1 is MNHNS and CDR2 SASEGT. Trimming pared 3 bases from V and 9 bases from J, leaving 9 bases between.

The J gene is TRBJ2-1, the V gene TRBV2; 10 bases agree with TRBD2. The CDR3 length is 15 residues. Germline-derived CDR1 and CDR2 are SNHLY and FYNNEI. V was pared by 2 bases and J by 9 bases, with 7 bases of the junction left unmatched. The CDR3 DNA is TGTGCCAGCAGTGAAATGCTAGCGGGAGTTGGTGAGCAGTTCTTC. This translates into CASSEMLAGVGEQFF.

A word on this clone: This sample also contains other DNA sequences that code for the same CDR3. The chain has TRBV5-1 and TRBJ2-1; 9 bases align to TRBD2. Germline-derived CDR1 and CDR2 are SGHRS and YFSETQ. This CDR3 has 15 residues. V lost 0 bases and J lost 4; bases outside the gene matches: 2. The CDR3 nucleotides are TGCGCCAGCAGCTTGGCCCTAGCGGGGTACAATGAGCAGTTCTTC. Translating it yields CASSLALAGYNEQFF.

This chain joins TRBV4-1 and TRBJ2-3; D is ambiguous. The CDR3 loop spans 16 amino acids. Germline values: CDR1 MGHRA, CDR2 YSYEKL. Between the trimmed V and J ends, which lost 3 bases and 2 bases, there was a span of 15 bases. The CDR3, as DNA: TGCGCCAGCAGCCAGGTGCTCCGGCGGAACACAGATACGCAGTATTTT. Its protein product is CASSQVLRRNTDTQYF.

This chain joins TRBV6-1 and TRBJ2-7; 7 bases fit TRBD1. The CDR3 consists of 11 residues. Trimming removed 3 bases from V and 12 bases from J; junction bases left unmatched: 5. Germline V gene sequence: CDR1 MNHNS, CDR2 SASEGT. The CDR3, as DNA: TGTGCCAGCAGTGACGGCCGACAGGGGTACTTC. Translating gives CASSDGRQGYF.

On this clone: Different DNA sequences within this sample yield the same CDR3. The V call is TRBV27, the J call TRBJ2-7; D is perhaps TRBD2 (6 bases). From germline, CDR1 is MNHEY and CDR2 SMNVEV (reference sequence). This CDR3 has 14 residues. V lost 3 bases, J lost 0 bases, and 9 bases lay in between. In DNA, the CDR3 is TGTGCCAGCAGTTTTGGAGGGGCCTCCTACGAGCAGTACTTC. It yields the protein CASSFGGASYEQYF.

This clone has more than one count but fewer than ten. The V call is TRBV21-1, the J call TRBJ2-1; the table's TRBD1 call for D was not verified on the DNA. TRBV21-1 is noted as a pseudogene. This CDR3 contains 18 residues. The CDR3 DNA is TGTGCCAGCCCTGCCCCCCGTAGGAACAGGTCCCTACCCCATGAGCAGTTCTTC. Its protein is CASPAPRRNRSLPHEQFF.

The gene calls are TRBV5-1 and TRBJ2-1; 9 positions agree with TRBD2. The germline V gene encodes CDR1 SGHRS and CDR2 YFSETQ. The junction had 5 bases not matched to a gene; V was cut back by 0 bases and J by 4 bases. The CDR3 totals 16 residues. The DNA of the CDR3 is TGCGCCAGCAGCTTGGATGCGGGAGGGATTTACAATGAGCAGTTCTTC. Amino acids: CASSLDAGGIYNEQFF.

The rearrangement uses TRBV5-4 and TRBJ2-2; tentative D call: TRBD2 (7 bases). The ends were cut back, 3 bases at V and 4 bases at J, with 16 bases in the middle. This CDR3 region has 16 residues. Germline loops: CDR1 SGHNT, CDR2 YYREEE (reference sequence). The CDR3, as DNA: TGTGCCAGCAGCTCGCAGAGGGGGAGGGGCACCGGGGAGCTGTTTTTT. Amino acid sequence: CASSSQRGRGTGELFF.

The table lists this clone with a count of one. V is TRBV6-5 and J is TRBJ2-1, with D maybe TRBD2 (5 bases). From germline, CDR1 is MNHEY and CDR2 SVGAGI. The CDR3 has 15 amino acids. V lost 0 bases to trimming and J lost 5 bases, with 11 bases between them. CDR3 in amino acids: CASSYSGRGNNEQFF. Written as DNA, the CDR3 is TGTGCCAGCAGTTACTCTGGTCGGGGAAACAATGAGCAGTTCTTC.